Each of the 28 T cell receptor beta chains below was sequenced from the same sample in a study of cytomegalovirus exposure and HLA in healthy donors. In the PCR, 60 Vbeta and 13 Jbeta primers were used. The protocol was immunoSEQ multiplex PCR, while the TCRdb copy is restricted to in-frame clones and leaves out a portion. The sample lists 150,000 to 200,000 clones; around 83% were seen once. The sequenced sample was PBMCs. Receptor source: a woman under 30 in good health and CMV-seronegative.

The J gene is TRBJ1-6, the V gene TRBV10-2; 7 bases line up with TRBD1. Trimming removed 0 bases from V and 0 bases from J; junction bases left unmatched: 2. CDR1 WSHSY and CDR2 SAAADI come from the germline V gene. This CDR3 contains 17 residues. CDR3 protein: CASSESQGDSYNSPLHF. DNA for the CDR3: TGCGCCAGCAGTGAGTCCCAGGGGGACTCCTATAATTCACCCCTCCACTTT.

V and J are TRBV4-1 and TRBJ2-3; 11 bases map to TRBD2. The germline CDR1 and CDR2 sequences are MGHRA and YSYEKL. Germline trimming cut 1 base from V and 1 base from J; bases unmatched to any gene: 1. The CDR3 is made up of 16 amino acids. Written as DNA, the CDR3 is TGCGCCAGCAGCCAAGCACTAGCGGGAGGCACAGATACGCAGTATTTT. This gives the protein CASSQALAGGTDTQYF.

This clone was found once. CDR3 amino acids: CASHDRKPQHF. DNA of the CDR3: TGTGCTTCCCACGACAGAAAGCCCCAGCATTTT. The chain has TRBV30 and TRBJ1-5; tentatively, D is TRBD1 (5 bases). The germline V gene has CDR1 GTSNPN and CDR2 SVGIG (reference sequence). This CDR3 region has 11 residues.

V and J are TRBV29-1 and TRBJ2-1; D gene ambiguous. V lost 2 bases and J 3 bases, leaving 8 bases between the germline ends. CDR1 is SQVTM and CDR2 is ANQGSEA in the germline V gene. There are 13 residues in the CDR3. The CDR3 reads CSVERGIYNEQFF. CDR3 DNA: TGCAGCGTTGAAAGAGGAATCTACAATGAGCAGTTCTTC.

The V gene is TRBV2, the J gene TRBJ2-5; D might be TRBD1 (6 bases). The CDR3 contains 14 residues. V lost 4 bases and J 11 bases, leaving 20 bases between the germline ends. Looked up from germline, CDR1 is SNHLY and CDR2 is FYNNEI. CDR3: CASSVLQGGVEQYF. CDR3 coding DNA: TGTGCCAGCAGTGTTCTACAGGGTGGGGTTGAGCAGTACTTC.

Concerning this clone: This sample also contains other DNA sequences that code for the same CDR3. Here the CDR3 DNA reads TGTGCCAGCTCACCGGACAGGAACTATGGCTACACCTTC. Translating gives CASSPDRNYGYTF. The chain uses TRBV18 and TRBJ1-2; 7 bases map to TRBD1. The V gene's germline CDR1 is KGHSH and CDR2 LQKENI. The V and J ends lost 3 bases and 2 bases, in that order; junction bases with no gene match: 0. The CDR3 has 13 residues.

This chain links TRBV5-1 with TRBJ1-2; possible D gene TRBD1, 6 bases. The CDR3 is made up of 13 amino acids. V lost 4 bases, J lost 4 bases, and 11 bases lay in between. The germline gives CDR1 SGHRS, CDR2 YFSETQ. CDR3: CASSPDSSYGYTF. CDR3 in DNA: TGCGCCAGCAGCCCGGACAGTTCCTATGGCTACACCTTC. The full variable domain, completed using reference TRBV5-1 and TRBJ1-2, is KAGVTQTPRYLIKTRGQQVTLSCSPISGHRSVSWYQQTPGQGLQFLFEYFSETQRNKGNFPGRFSGRQFSNSRSEMNVSTLELGDSALYLCASSPDSSYGYTFGSGTRLTVV.

Comments on this clone: The identical CDR3 is also encoded by other nucleotide sequences in the sample. The CDR3 protein is CASSYSGSYEQYF. In DNA, the CDR3 is TGTGCCAGCAGTTACAGCGGGAGCTACGAGCAGTACTTC. The rearrangement uses TRBV6-5 and TRBJ2-7; 8 bases align to TRBD2. V was pared by 2 bases and J by 3 bases, with 0 bases of the junction left unmatched. The CDR3 runs to 13 residues. CDR1 is MNHEY, CDR2 SVGAGI, per germline.

The chain couples TRBV5-1 to TRBJ1-1, with a weak D call TRBD1 (6 bases). This CDR3 has 14 amino acids. V was cut by 4 bases and J by 5 bases, with 15 bases left in between. CDR1 and CDR2 from the germline V gene are SGHRS and YFSETQ. The CDR3 DNA reads TGCGCCAGCAGCCCCTCAGGGGAGGGGACTGAAGCTTTCTTT. It encodes CASSPSGEGTEAFF.

The V call is TRBV28, the J call TRBJ1-6; no clear D. The CDR3 length is 15 residues. CDR1 is MDHEN, CDR2 SYDVKM, per germline. Trimming pared 7 bases from V and 0 bases from J, leaving 10 bases between. CDR3 region: CASNRGGSYNSPLHF. In nucleotides, the CDR3 is TGTGCCAGCAACCGAGGAGGCTCCTATAATTCACCCCTCCACTTT.

The rearrangement joins TRBV30 to TRBJ2-1; 8 positions agree with TRBD1. CDR1 is GTSNPN and CDR2 is SVGIG in the germline V gene (reference sequence). CDR3 length: 15 amino acids. V lost 2 bases and J lost 4; bases outside the gene matches: 7. CDR3 sequence reads: CAWSSQGALYNEQFF. CDR3 DNA: TGTGCCTGGAGTAGCCAGGGGGCCCTATACAATGAGCAGTTCTTC.

The chain recombines TRBV10-3 with TRBJ1-1; TRBD1 aligns across 10 bases. Germline-derived CDR1 and CDR2 are ENHRY and SYGVKD. This CDR3 contains 13 residues. V shed 4 bases and J 10 bases; nucleotides not matched to a gene: 6. The CDR3 reads CAISGQGAGGAFF. The CDR3 nucleotides read TGTGCCATCAGTGGACAGGGGGCAGGGGGAGCTTTCTTT.

The gene calls are TRBV27 and TRBJ1-5; TRBD1 agrees at 8 bases. Germline V gene sequence: CDR1 MNHEY, CDR2 SMNVEV (reference sequence). The CDR3 length is 17 residues. V gave up 5 bases and J gave up 0 bases; unmatched junction bases: 9. DNA for the CDR3: TGTGCCAGCAGTATGCGGACAGGGAAATATAGCAATCAGCCCCAGCATTTT. The encoded protein is CASSMRTGKYSNQPQHF.

The chain recombines TRBV27 with TRBJ2-7; the D gene is possibly TRBD2 (7 bases). Germline values: CDR1 MNHEY, CDR2 SMNVEV (reference sequence). The CDR3 contains 14 residues. Trimming stripped 0 bases from V and 7 bases from J, with 13 bases between. CDR3 residues: CASSLSGGLGEQYF. The CDR3 region has the DNA TGTGCCAGCAGTTTATCGGGGGGGCTGGGGGAGCAGTACTTC.

J is TRBJ2-2 and V is TRBV11-2; D may be TRBD1 (6 bases). The V end was cut by 0 bases, the J end by 4 bases, with 18 bases between. This CDR3 region has 18 residues. The germline V gene encodes CDR1 SGHAT and CDR2 FQNNGV. The CDR3 nucleotides are TGTGCCAGCAGCTTAGACCCATTCGACGGGACACCCACCGGGGAGCTGTTTTTT. It codes for CASSLDPFDGTPTGELFF.

This sequence joins TRBV2 and TRBJ2-2; possibly TRBD2 for D (7 bases). The ends were cut back, 7 bases at V and 3 bases at J, with 9 bases in the middle. The CDR3 spans 13 residues. Germline V gene lookup returns CDR1 SNHLY and CDR2 FYNNEI. The CDR3, as DNA: TGTGCCAGCAAGGGGGGGGACACCGGGGAGCTGTTTTTT. As protein: CASKGGDTGELFF.

In DNA, the CDR3 is TGTGCCAGCAGTCGGAGACAGGGCCTCGACGGGGGGCAGTACTTC. This gives the protein CASSRRQGLDGGQYF. This chain connects TRBV27 to TRBJ2-7; D is perhaps TRBD1 (7 bases). Trimming took 5 bases from V and 9 from J, leaving 23 bases between them. From germline, CDR1 is MNHEY and CDR2 SMNVEV (reference sequence). This CDR3 has 15 amino acids.

The rearrangement joins TRBV30 to TRBJ2-1, with 7 bases aligning to TRBD2. Trimming removed 5 bases from V and 5 bases from J; junction bases left unmatched: 6. Germline CDR1 GTSNPN, CDR2 SVGIG (reference sequence). This CDR3 has 13 residues. Here the CDR3 DNA reads TGTGCCTGGGGGGCTAGCGGACACAATGAGCAGTTCTTC. It translates to CAWGASGHNEQFF.

This sequence joins TRBV5-1 and TRBJ1-1; 7 positions match TRBD1. CDR1 SGHRS and CDR2 YFSETQ come from the germline V gene. The V and J ends lost 5 bases and 5 bases, in that order; junction bases with no gene match: 6. This CDR3 has 13 amino acids. The CDR3 coding sequence is TGCGCCAGCAGGGTTACAGGGGATACTGAAGCTTTCTTT. This gives the protein CASRVTGDTEAFF.

The chain couples TRBV10-3 to TRBJ2-7; no definite D call. The CDR3 consists of 12 residues. The germline gives CDR1 ENHRY, CDR2 SYGVKD. Trimming removed 4 bases from V and 5 bases from J, with 9 bases in between. Here the CDR3 reads CAISVGVDEQYF. In DNA, the CDR3 is TGTGCCATCAGTGTTGGAGTCGACGAGCAGTACTTC.

The chain joins TRBV6-6 to TRBJ1-2; D is possibly TRBD1 (6 bases). The CDR3 is 13 amino acids. From germline, CDR1 is MNHNY and CDR2 SVGAGI (reference sequence). V was clipped by 2 bases and J by 2 bases, with 6 bases between them. CDR3 region: CASSYGQNYGYTF. For the CDR3, the DNA is TGTGCCAGCAGTTACGGACAGAACTATGGCTACACCTTC.

The chain has TRBV21-1 and TRBJ1-2; the table's D call of TRBD1 was not tested on the DNA. TRBV21-1 counts as a pseudogene. The CDR3 runs 14 residues. CDR3 amino acids: CASSAQGADYGYTF. DNA of the CDR3: TGTGCCAGCAGCGCACAGGGGGCGGACTATGGCTACACCTTC.

This clone was counted a single time. The chain is built from TRBV5-1 and TRBJ1-2; 9 bases align to TRBD1. The CDR3 sequence is 16 residues long. V lost 8 bases, J lost 0 bases, and 11 bases stayed unmatched. Germline CDR1 reads SGHRS; CDR2 reads YFSETQ. DNA of the CDR3: TGCGCCAGTGCGCCGGGACAGGGAACTACTAACTATGGCTACACCTTC. Amino acids: CASAPGQGTTNYGYTF.

This clone was seen a few times. The chain employs TRBV6-5 and TRBJ1-2, with 7 bases that match TRBD1. The germline V gene has CDR1 MNHEY and CDR2 SVGAGI. With V trimmed by 2 bases and J by 6 bases, 6 bases remained unmatched. The CDR3 is 14 amino acids. The CDR3 sequence is CASSYMTGLDGYTF. Written as DNA, the CDR3 is TGTGCCAGCAGTTACATGACAGGGTTGGATGGCTACACCTTC.

The table lists this clone with a count of one. This chain connects TRBV6-5 to TRBJ1-2; the D is unclear. Germline CDR1 reads MNHEY; CDR2 reads SVGAGI. Trimming stripped 2 bases from V and 0 bases from J, with 7 bases between. The CDR3 runs to 14 residues. The CDR3: CASSYSTTNYGYTF. CDR3 bases: TGTGCCAGCAGTTACAGCACTACTAACTATGGCTACACCTTC.

The genes are TRBV30 and TRBJ2-5, with TRBD2 as a possible D gene (5 bases). The better agreement between TRBJ2-7 and the DNA end casts doubt on the J call. The CDR3 runs 13 residues. Germline CDR1 and CDR2: GTSNPN and SVGIG (reference sequence). DNA for the CDR3: TGTGCCTGGAGTGTAAACTCGGGGTCCGAGCAGTACTTC. Translating it yields CAWSVNSGSEQYF.

This clone was counted a single time. The gene calls are TRBV11-3 and TRBJ2-1; a possible D gene is TRBD2 (6 bases). CDR1 SGHNT and CDR2 YENEEA come from the germline V gene. CDR3 size: 15 residues. The germline V and J ends were trimmed by 8 bases and 4 bases, with 18 bases remaining between them. CDR3 nucleotide sequence: TGTGCCAGCGGCGGTGGAGCGGGCTCTTACAATGAGCAGTTCTTC. Its translation is CASGGGAGSYNEQFF.

The chain couples TRBV29-1 to TRBJ2-1; TRBD2 matches at 13 bases. Germline-derived CDR1 and CDR2 are SQVTM and ANQGSEA. After removal of 1 base from V and 7 bases from J, the junction contained 7 bases not matched to a gene. The CDR3 runs to 16 residues. The CDR3 loop is CSVEAWTSGSGNEQFF. CDR3 in DNA: TGCAGCGTTGAAGCATGGACTAGCGGGAGCGGAAATGAGCAGTTCTTC.